Below, one TCR beta chain is given with its context. Sequencing was performed with immunoSEQ multiplex PCR; in TCRdb, only in-frame clones are kept and a portion is missing. The data hold about 480,000 clones, with more than 75% observed a single time. The sample comes from a study of blood T cell repertoires in COVID-19. On the study more broadly: From T cells, B-cell-depleted T cells, or PBMCs came the material, which was cDNA or gDNA.

Trimming took off 5 bases at V and 9 bases at J, with 16 bases between the two ends. Per germline, CDR1 SGHDN and CDR2 FVKESK. This CDR3 region has 13 residues. The sequenced material came from PBMCs or T cells enriched from blood (not recorded which). The chain is built from TRBV14 and TRBJ1-1, with D unresolved. The receptor's source is a woman between 40 and 50 years old who had recovered from COVID-19. CDR3 loop: CASSLPGVGKAFF. CDR3 coding DNA: TGTGCCAGCAGCTTACCCGGGGTTGGGAAAGCTTTCTTT.